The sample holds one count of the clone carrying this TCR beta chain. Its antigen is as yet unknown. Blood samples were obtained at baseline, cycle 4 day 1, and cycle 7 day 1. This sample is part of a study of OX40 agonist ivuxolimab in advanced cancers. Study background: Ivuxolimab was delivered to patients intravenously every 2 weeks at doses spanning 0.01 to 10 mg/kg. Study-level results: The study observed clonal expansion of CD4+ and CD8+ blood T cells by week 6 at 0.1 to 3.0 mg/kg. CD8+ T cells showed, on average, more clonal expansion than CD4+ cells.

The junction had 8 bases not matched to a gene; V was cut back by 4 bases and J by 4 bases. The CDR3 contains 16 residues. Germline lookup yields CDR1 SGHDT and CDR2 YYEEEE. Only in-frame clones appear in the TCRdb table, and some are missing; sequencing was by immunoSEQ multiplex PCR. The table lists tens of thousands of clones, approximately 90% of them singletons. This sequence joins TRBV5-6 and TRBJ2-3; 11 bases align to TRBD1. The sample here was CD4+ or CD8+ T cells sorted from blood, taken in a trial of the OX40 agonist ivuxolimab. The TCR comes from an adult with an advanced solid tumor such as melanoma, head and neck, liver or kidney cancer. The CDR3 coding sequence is TGTGCCAGCAGCGCTCTACCGGGACAGGGGGCAGATACGCAGTATTTT. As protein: CASSALPGQGADTQYF.